These 25 T cell receptor beta chains were sequenced from one sample in a study of T cell repertoires in cytomegalovirus infection. Each CDR3 protein is one row after TCRdb ran MiXCR on the reads. This sample yields 900,000 to 950,000 distinct CDR3 sequences, of which under 40% are seen a single time; 13% belongs to the top ten. These TCRs are of unknown antigen specificity. The source was cultured CD8+ T cells from PBMCs, collected from culture after CMV antigen stimulation. The receptors originated from a human donor in good health (CMV status not recorded). Some clones in this sample may be carry-over from other donors' samples.

This chain uses TRBV4-3 with TRBJ1-3; D is unclear. V gave up 0 bases and J gave up 4 bases, with 16 bases separating them. The germline V gene has CDR1 LGHNA and CDR2 YSLEER. The CDR3 is made up of 17 amino acids. The CDR3 bases are TGCGCCAGCAGCCAAGATGTCTCCGTGGGGTCCGGAAACACCATATATTTT. Amino acids: CASSQDVSVGSGNTIYF.

This clonotype appeared a single time. This chain connects TRBV6-2 or TRBV6-3 to TRBJ2-7; maybe TRBD1 (6 bases). The V and J ends lost 7 bases and 2 bases respectively, with 12 bases between them. This CDR3 comprises 13 residues. Germline V gene sequence: CDR1 MNHEY, CDR2 SVGEGT. The CDR3 bases are TGTGCCAGCAAACTCTCAGGGGCCTACGAGCAGTACGTC. Translation gives CASKLSGAYEQYV.

V gene TRBV7-7 combines with J gene TRBJ2-5, with D possibly being TRBD1 (5 bases). There are 12 residues in the CDR3. Germline V lookup: CDR1 SSHAT, CDR2 FNYEAQ (reference sequence). V dropped 11 bases and J dropped 3 bases, with 13 bases sitting between them. Written as DNA, the CDR3 is TGTGCCCTTCAGGGTCTCGAAGAGACCCAGTACTTC. Protein sequence: CALQGLEETQYF.

The V gene is TRBV15, the J gene TRBJ1-1; D unclear. This CDR3 spans 13 amino acids. The V end was cut by 0 bases, the J end by 7 bases, with 9 bases between. Germline loops: CDR1 LNHNV, CDR2 YYDKDF (reference sequence). The CDR3 DNA follows: TGTGCCACCAGCAGAGATCTTGGCAATGAAGCTTTCTTT. Amino acid sequence: CATSRDLGNEAFF.

This chain joins TRBV6-6 and TRBJ1-5, with no clear D. V shed 5 bases and J shed 5 bases, with 13 bases lying between them. CDR1 MNHNY and CDR2 SVGAGI come from the germline V gene (reference sequence). The CDR3 spans 14 residues. CDR3 amino acids: CASSPLSRDQPQHF. DNA of the CDR3: TGTGCCAGCAGTCCTTTGAGTCGGGATCAGCCCCAGCATTTT.

The sample holds a few counts of this clonotype. This CDR3 fails to terminate in the conserved phenylalanine or tryptophan, so it likely reflects a read error. No DNA is shown, since the ends of the CDR3 on it are uncertain; the CDR3 is the one TCRdb lists. Here the CDR3 reads CASSLRQRI. The rearrangement joins TRBV27 to TRBJ1-1. Germline loops: CDR1 MNHEY, CDR2 SMNVEV (reference sequence). From its first to its last residue, the CDR3 has 9 amino acids.

V and J are TRBV6-2 or TRBV6-3 and TRBJ2-7; D is unresolved. The CDR3 has 14 amino acids. Germline V gene sequence: CDR1 MNHEY, CDR2 SVGEGT. Deletions cut 4 bases from V and 3 bases from J, with 13 bases between. CDR3 DNA: TGTGCCAGCAGTTCTCTAGGGCCGGGCTACGAGCAGTACTTC. The encoded protein is CASSSLGPGYEQYF.

On this clonotype: One junction end disagrees with the germline gene, perhaps due to a read error. V usage is TRBV14 and J usage is TRBJ2-7, with D tentatively TRBD1 (6 bases). In germline, CDR1 is SGHDN, CDR2 FVKESK. The length of the CDR3 is 15 residues. This chain's CDR3 is CVSSPNSGAVGEQYF. For the CDR3, the DNA is TGTGTCAGCAGCCCTAATTCAGGGGCCGTCGGCGAGCAGTACTTC.

This clonotype was recorded a few times. The gene calls are TRBV5-6 and TRBJ2-5; 7 positions agree with TRBD2. CDR3 length equals 15 residues. Germline V CDR1 and CDR2: SGHDT, YYEEEE. Germline trimming cut 3 bases from V and 2 bases from J; bases unmatched to any gene: 7. CDR3: CASSSREETQETQYF. The CDR3 bases are TGTGCCAGCAGCTCTCGGGAGGAAACACAAGAGACCCAGTACTTC.

This chain connects TRBV5-1 to TRBJ1-4; D gene ambiguous. The CDR3 is 16 amino acids. The V gene lost 5 bases and the J gene lost 0 bases, with 14 bases spanning the gap. The germline V gene encodes CDR1 SGHRS and CDR2 YFSETQ. The CDR3 DNA follows: TGCGCCAGCAGGGATGGACGGACTGCAACTAATGAAAAACTGTTTTTT. Its protein product is CASRDGRTATNEKLFF.

V gene TRBV9 combines with J gene TRBJ2-1, with 7 bases matching TRBD2. V lost 2 bases and J lost 0; bases outside the gene matches: 5. The germline V gene encodes CDR1 SGDLS and CDR2 YYNGEE. The CDR3 is 16 amino acids. The CDR3 nucleotides are TGTGCCAGCAGCGTGCGACTAGCCTTCTCCTACAATGAGCAGTTCTTC. Amino acids: CASSVRLAFSYNEQFF.

This clonotype turned up a few times. The V and J genes are TRBV7-3 and TRBJ1-2, with a weak D call TRBD1 (5 bases). V gave up 3 bases and J gave up 7 bases, with 12 bases separating them. Germline V CDR1 and CDR2: SGHTA, FQGTGA. The CDR3 runs 13 residues. This CDR3 reads CASSLGPGLGYTF. In nucleotides, the CDR3 is TGTGCCAGCAGCTTGGGCCCAGGGCTTGGCTACACCTTC.

This chain connects TRBV2 to TRBJ1-1; a possible D gene is TRBD1 (5 bases). CDR3 length: 11 amino acids. Germline CDR1 reads SNHLY; CDR2 reads FYNNEI. The V and J ends lost 7 bases and 10 bases respectively, with 13 bases between them. CDR3 in amino acids: CASMRGTGAFF. The CDR3 DNA is TGTGCCAGCATGAGGGGAACAGGAGCTTTCTTT.

The gene calls are TRBV5-1 and TRBJ2-1; 9 bases align to TRBD2. Trimming cost V 3 bases and J 3 bases; bases outside gene matches: 4. The CDR3 is 15 residues long. CDR1 is SGHRS and CDR2 is YFSETQ in the germline V gene. The DNA for the CDR3 is TGCGCCAGCAGCTGGTCTAGCGGGATCTACAATGAGCAGTTCTTC. Its translation: CASSWSSGIYNEQFF. Supplemented by reference TRBV5-1 and TRBJ2-1, the full variable domain reads KAGVTQTPRYLIKTRGQQVTLSCSPISGHRSVSWYQQTPGQGLQFLFEYFSETQRNKGNFPGRFSGRQFSNSRSEMNVSTLELGDSALYLCASSWSSGIYNEQFFGPGTRLTVL.

This clonotype has a count of ten or more. This chain joins TRBV27 and TRBJ2-2; D remains ambiguous. The CDR3 loop spans 11 amino acids. Germline V CDR1 and CDR2: MNHEY, SMNVEV (reference sequence). Trimming removed 6 bases at V and 1 base at J, with 0 bases between. This CDR3 reads CASRNTGELFF. The CDR3, as DNA: TGTGCCAGCAGGAACACCGGGGAGCTGTTTTTT.

This clonotype was observed a handful of times. The J gene is TRBJ2-5, the V gene TRBV11-2; 7 nucleotides agree with TRBD1. Unmatched junction bases numbered 1, after V lost 3 bases and J lost 0 bases. The CDR3 sequence is 14 residues long. Germline V gene data show CDR1 as SGHAT and CDR2 as FQNNGV. This CDR3 reads CASSLGQNQETQYF. The CDR3 DNA sequence: TGTGCCAGCAGCTTGGGACAGAACCAAGAGACCCAGTACTTC.

The chain recombines TRBV7-6 with TRBJ2-1; TRBD2 might be the D (6 bases). V gave up 5 bases and J gave up 0 bases, with 14 bases separating them. The CDR3 loop spans 16 amino acids. Per germline, CDR1 SGHVS and CDR2 FNYEAQ. CDR3 amino acids: CASSPRSGSSYNEQFF. Here the CDR3 DNA reads TGTGCCAGCAGCCCACGTAGCGGTAGCTCCTACAATGAGCAGTTCTTC.

The rearrangement joins TRBV18 to TRBJ2-1, with D possibly TRBD1 on 7 matching bases. The V gene lost 5 bases and the J gene lost 1 base, with 15 bases spanning the gap. The CDR3 has 16 amino acids. Germline CDR1 reads KGHSH; CDR2 reads LQKENI. The CDR3 DNA reads as TGTGCCAGCTCAGGCGGGACAGACGAATCCTACAATGAGCAGTTCTTC. Translation gives CASSGGTDESYNEQFF.

The chain has TRBV28 and TRBJ2-1, with no clear D. Between the trimmed V and J ends, which lost 5 bases and 6 bases, there was a span of 14 bases. The CDR3 length is 14 residues. CDR1 is MDHEN and CDR2 is SYDVKM in the germline V gene. In DNA, the CDR3 is TGTGCCAGCAGTCTTCTCGCCGAGCGCAATGAGCAGTTCTTC. Residues: CASSLLAERNEQFF.

The chain uses TRBV7-9 and TRBJ1-1; unclear D gene. V was cut by 5 bases and J by 4 bases, with 8 bases left in between. The CDR3 covers 12 residues. CDR1 is SEHNR and CDR2 is FQNEAQ in the germline V gene (reference sequence). CDR3 sequence: CASSAGFTEAFF. DNA for the CDR3: TGTGCCAGCAGCGCGGGGTTCACTGAAGCTTTCTTT.

This clonotype turned up a few times. The chain employs TRBV12-3 or TRBV12-4 and TRBJ2-7, with D uncertain. Trimming pared 0 bases from V and 6 bases from J, leaving 9 bases between. This CDR3 has 13 residues. The CDR3 is CASSLARLTEQYF. As DNA, the CDR3 is TGTGCCAGCAGTTTAGCGCGACTGACCGAGCAGTACTTC.

This chain connects TRBV4-1 to TRBJ2-2; D not certain. Germline V CDR1 and CDR2: MGHRA, YSYEKL. The CDR3 runs 13 residues. The V end lost 10 bases, the J end lost 5 bases, and 14 bases lay between the germline ends. This CDR3 reads CANSLEGTGELFF. CDR3 in DNA: TGCGCCAACAGTCTAGAAGGGACCGGGGAGCTGTTTTTT.

V is TRBV4-3 and J is TRBJ1-6, with D uncertain. V lost 0 bases to trimming and J lost 4 bases, with 16 bases between them. Per germline, CDR1 LGHNA and CDR2 YSLEER. The CDR3 is 18 residues long. The CDR3 sequence is CASSQEPYRGNYNSPLHF. CDR3 nucleotide sequence: TGCGCCAGCAGCCAAGAGCCGTATAGAGGGAATTATAATTCACCCCTCCACTTT.

The CDR3 loop is CASSEVSGRSYEQYF. The CDR3 region has the DNA TGTGCCAGCAGTGAAGTTTCGGGACGTAGTTACGAGCAGTACTTC. The chain recombines TRBV6-1 with TRBJ2-7; D may be TRBD1 or TRBD2 (5 bases each). The V end lost 1 base, the J end lost 4 bases, and 14 bases lay between the germline ends. Germline V lookup: CDR1 MNHNS, CDR2 SASEGT. The CDR3 spans 15 residues.

The chain has TRBV28 and TRBJ2-1, with 8 bases identical to TRBD1. The germline V gene encodes CDR1 MDHEN and CDR2 SYDVKM. V shed 5 bases and J 5 bases; nucleotides not matched to a gene: 8. The CDR3 length is 15 residues. The CDR3 nucleotides are TGTGCCAGCAGTCCAAGACAGGGGCCCGACAATGAGCAGTTCTTC. This sequence encodes CASSPRQGPDNEQFF. Full variable domain (outside the CDR3, taken from reference TRBV28 and TRBJ2-1): DVKVTQSSRYLVKRTGEKVFLECVQDMDHENMFWYRQDPGLGLRLIYFSYDVKMKEKGDIPEGYSVSREKKERFSLILESASTNQTSMYLCASSPRQGPDNEQFFGPGTRLTVL.